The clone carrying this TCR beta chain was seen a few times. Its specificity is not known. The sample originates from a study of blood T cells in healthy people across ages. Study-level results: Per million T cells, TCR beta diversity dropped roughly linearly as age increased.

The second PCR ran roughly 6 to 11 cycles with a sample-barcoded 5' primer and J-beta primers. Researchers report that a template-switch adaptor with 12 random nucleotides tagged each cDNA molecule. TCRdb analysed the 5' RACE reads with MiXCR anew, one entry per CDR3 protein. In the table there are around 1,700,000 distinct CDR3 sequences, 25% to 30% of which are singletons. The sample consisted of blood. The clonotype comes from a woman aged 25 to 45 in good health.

The CDR3 reads CASSGVGGQPQHF. The DNA of the CDR3 is TGTGCCAGCAGTGGGGTGGGGGGGCAGCCCCAGCATTTT. This chain connects TRBV2 to TRBJ1-5; D is possibly TRBD1 (5 bases). In germline, CDR1 is SNHLY, CDR2 FYNNEI. V lost 4 bases, J lost 7 bases, and 11 bases lay in between. This CDR3 spans 13 amino acids.